This section outlines one T cell receptor (beta chain) sequence together with its context. This CDR3 has 12 amino acids. Germline CDR1 is MNHEY and CDR2 is SVGAGI. The V end lost 5 bases, the J end lost 8 bases, and 12 bases lay between the germline ends. Vbeta (60) and Jbeta (13) primers were used in the PCR. Libraries were prepared by immunoSEQ multiplex PCR; TCRdb keeps only in-frame clonotypes and omits some of them. This table has about 120,000 clones, around 80% appearing once. The data derive from a study of cytomegalovirus exposure and HLA in healthy donors. The source of this sequence is a man aged 25-45 years in good health and CMV-seronegative. The sequenced sample was PBMCs. The V call is TRBV6-5, the J call TRBJ1-2; D call uncertain. In DNA form, the CDR3 reads TGTGCCAGCAGTCAAGATCCGGGGGGCTACACCTTC. Its protein product is CASSQDPGGYTF.